This TCR beta chain is drawn from a study of tumor-infiltrating lymphocytes in oesophageal squamous cell carcinoma. V trimming: 3 bases; J trimming: 0 bases; junction bases outside the gene matches: 7. The CDR3 totals 16 residues. CDR1 is SGHTA and CDR2 is FQGTGA in the germline V gene. TCRdb re-derived calls from the PCR reads in MiXCR, one entry per CDR3 protein. The sample carries more than 10,000 distinct CDR3 sequences, under 60% recorded once. Sequenced input: blood. The gene calls are TRBV7-3 and TRBJ2-5; 7 nucleotides agree with TRBD2. This TCR was sampled from a female donor with esophageal squamous cell carcinoma. The CDR3 nucleotides read TGTGCCAGCAGCTTCGATAGGACTAGACACCAAGAGACCCAGTACTTC. It is translated as CASSFDRTRHQETQYF.